The rows below give T cell receptor beta chains drawn from one sample of a study of T cells in tumors after PD-1 blockade. Assay used: immunoSEQ multiplex PCR; TCRdb lists only in-frame clones, some missing. The table has 4,500 to 6,000 clones, 50% to 80% seen once. The starting material was tumor tissue, obtained before anti-PD-1 treatment. Receptor source: a human donor with cutaneous squamous cell carcinoma. The CDR3 runs from the conserved cysteine through the conserved F or W. Each record gives: D gene, V gene, clone size, J gene, CDR3 protein, CDR3 DNA. The D gene is left open where the match is weak. Not every row has a clone size; where given, it reads once, few, many or a size class.

-	TRBV9	-	TRBJ1-1	CASSAPTGRSEAFF	TGTGCCAGCAGCGCCCCCACAGGGAGGAGTGAAGCTTTCTTT
-	TRBV15	-	TRBJ1-2	CATSLPGIHNGYTF	TGTGCCACCAGCTTACCGGGTATCCACAATGGCTACACCTTC
TRBD1	TRBV28	-	TRBJ2-3	CASSLTGADTQYF	TGTGCCAGCAGTTTAACAGGGGCAGATACGCAGTATTTT
TRBD1	TRBV27	once	TRBJ2-5	CASSLARGRETQYF	TGTGCCAGCAGTTTGGCCAGGGGGCGGGAGACCCAGTACTTC
-	TRBV6-1	-	TRBJ1-1	CASSEPGLGNTEAFF	TGTGCCAGCAGTGAACCGGGGTTAGGTAACACTGAAGCTTTCTTT
-	TRBV11-1	-	TRBJ1-1	CASSAGPLAEAFF	TGTGCCAGCAGCGCCGGACCCCTGGCTGAAGCTTTCTTT
-	TRBV6-5	-	TRBJ1-5	CASRVDSNQPQHF	TGTGCCAGCAGAGTCGATAGCAATCAGCCCCAGCATTTT
-	TRBV6-6	-	TRBJ2-3	CASSLRGSTDTQYF	TGTGCCAGCAGTTTACGGGGGAGCACAGATACGCAGTATTTT
-	TRBV5-6	few	TRBJ2-1	CASSLEGGAGGTYNEQFF	TGTGCCAGCAGCTTGGAAGGGGGGGCCGGGGGCACGTACAATGAGCAGTTCTTC
-	TRBV27	-	TRBJ1-4	CASSLPDNSATNEKLFF	TGTGCCAGCAGTTTGCCGGATAACAGTGCAACTAATGAAAAACTGTTTTTT
-	TRBV5-5	medium-sized	TRBJ1-2	CASSPDSGGYGYTF	TGTGCCAGCAGCCCCGACAGCGGCGGCTATGGCTACACCTTC
TRBD2	TRBV10-2	-	TRBJ2-7	CASSDFSGGDEQYF	TGCGCCAGCAGTGATTTTAGCGGGGGAGACGAGCAGTACTTC
-	TRBV18	-	TRBJ1-2	CASSPFADRPNYGYTF	TGTGCCAGCTCACCATTTGCAGACAGGCCCAACTATGGCTACACCTTC
-	TRBV5-1	-	TRBJ1-6	CASSLAEGTRGSPLHF	TGCGCCAGCAGCTTGGCCGAGGGGACCCGAGGGTCACCCCTCCACTTT
-	TRBV5-6	-	TRBJ2-1	CASSRTHNSYNEQFF	TGTGCCAGCAGTAGGACACACAACTCCTACAATGAGCAGTTCTTC
-	TRBV5-1	few	TRBJ1-2	CASGGAGSGYTF	TGCGCCAGCGGTGGGGCAGGGTCTGGCTACACCTTC
-	TRBV11-2	-	TRBJ1-1	CASSLAGPGAEAFF	TGTGCCAGCAGCTTAGCAGGGCCTGGGGCTGAAGCTTTCTTT
TRBD1	TRBV2	-	TRBJ1-4	CASRSGGEEKLFF	TGTGCCAGCAGATCAGGGGGCGAAGAAAAACTGTTTTTT
-	TRBV28	few	TRBJ1-6	CASSSGGGHGNSPLHF	TGTGCCAGCAGTTCGGGAGGGGGGCACGGTAATTCACCCCTCCACTTT
-	TRBV27	-	TRBJ1-2	CASSFMDSRDGYTF	TGTGCCAGCAGTTTTATGGACTCCCGGGATGGCTACACCTTC
-	TRBV6-1	-	TRBJ2-5	CASSARSYAGSVGETQYF	TGTGCCAGCAGTGCCCGGTCGTACGCAGGGTCCGTTGGAGAGACCCAGTACTTC
TRBD1	TRBV18	few	TRBJ1-5	CASSPGQTQPQHF	TGTGCCAGCTCGCCGGGACAGACTCAGCCCCAGCATTTT
TRBD2	TRBV5-1	-	TRBJ2-2	CASSSDTGGARELFF	TGCGCCAGCAGCTCCGACACCGGGGGGGCTCGGGAGCTGTTTTTT
-	TRBV29-1	few	TRBJ1-2	CSVGGVHGYTF	TGCAGCGTTGGGGGGGTCCATGGCTACACCTTC
-	TRBV11-1	large	TRBJ2-2	CASSLGGPGELFF	TGTGCCAGCAGCTTAGGGGGCCCCGGGGAGCTGTTTTTT
-	TRBV5-4	-	TRBJ2-3	CASSSPIGQSFSTDTQYF	TGTGCCAGCAGCTCCCCGATCGGACAGTCCTTTAGCACAGATACGCAGTATTTT
TRBD2	TRBV5-4	-	TRBJ2-2	CASSQWGLARELFF	TGTGCCAGCAGTCAATGGGGACTAGCCCGGGAGCTGTTTTTT
TRBD1	TRBV2	-	TRBJ1-2	CASKDRSAAEGYTF	TGTGCCAGCAAGGACAGGTCGGCCGCTGAAGGCTACACCTTC
-	TRBV6-4	medium-sized	TRBJ1-4	CASSETGQNEKLFF	TGTGCCAGCAGTGAGACAGGACAGAATGAAAAACTGTTTTTT
-	TRBV6-1	-	TRBJ2-1	CASSDGVASGARGNEQFF	TGTGCCAGCAGTGACGGAGTAGCGTCCGGGGCTAGGGGGAATGAGCAGTTCTTC
-	TRBV14	-	TRBJ1-6	CASSHVQGLSPLHF	TGTGCCAGCAGCCATGTACAGGGTCTTTCACCCCTCCACTTT
TRBD2	TRBV19	-	TRBJ2-7	CASSIGGGASGEQYF	TGTGCCAGTAGTATTGGCGGGGGGGCATCAGGCGAGCAGTACTTC